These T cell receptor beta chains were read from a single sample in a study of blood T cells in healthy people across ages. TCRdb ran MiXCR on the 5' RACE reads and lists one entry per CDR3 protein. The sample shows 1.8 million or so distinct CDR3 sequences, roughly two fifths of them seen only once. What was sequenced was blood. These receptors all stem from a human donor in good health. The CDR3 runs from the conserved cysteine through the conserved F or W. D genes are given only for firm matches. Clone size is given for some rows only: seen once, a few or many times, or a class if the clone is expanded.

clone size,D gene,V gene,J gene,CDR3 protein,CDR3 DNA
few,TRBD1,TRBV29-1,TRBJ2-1,CSAGQGGNEQFF,TGCAGCGCCGGACAGGGTGGCAATGAGCAGTTCTTC
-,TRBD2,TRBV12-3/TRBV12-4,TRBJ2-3,CATNRLAGGPTDTQYF,TGTGCCACGAACCGACTAGCGGGGGGGCCGACAGATACGCAGTATTTT
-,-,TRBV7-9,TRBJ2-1,CASSLMSIAPNEQFF,TGTGCCAGCAGCTTAATGAGTATCGCCCCCAATGAGCAGTTCTTC
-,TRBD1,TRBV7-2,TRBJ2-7,CASSVKGDRAWDRQYF,TGTGCCAGCAGCGTCAAAGGAGACAGGGCTTGGGACCGACAGTACTTC
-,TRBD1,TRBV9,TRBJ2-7,CAGSPEGTAYEQYF,TGTGCCGGCAGCCCGGAAGGGACAGCCTACGAGCAGTACTTC
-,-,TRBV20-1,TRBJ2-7,CSARTNLGPENYEQYF,TGCAGTGCTAGAACTAATCTGGGTCCGGAAAACTACGAGCAGTACTTC
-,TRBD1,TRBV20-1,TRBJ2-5,CSARDWDSQETQYF,TGCAGTGCTAGAGATTGGGACAGCCAAGAGACCCAGTACTTC
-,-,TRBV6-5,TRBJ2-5,CASSPRFGQETQYF,TGTGCCAGCAGTCCCCGATTCGGTCAAGAGACCCAGTACTTC
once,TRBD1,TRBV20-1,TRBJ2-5,CSASPGQGIVETQYF,TGCAGTGCTAGTCCGGGACAGGGAATCGTAGAGACCCAGTACTTC
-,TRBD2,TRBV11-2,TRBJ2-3,CASSLVAPGGGAQYF,TGTGCCAGCAGCTTAGTGGCACCCGGCGGGGGTGCGCAGTATTTT
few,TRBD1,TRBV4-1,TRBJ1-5,CASRRGPVSNQPQHF,TGCGCCAGCAGGAGGGGGCCGGTTTCCAATCAGCCCCAGCATTTT